These 12 T cell receptor beta chains were all obtained from the same sample, sequenced in a study of shared clonotypes between healthy human individuals. Clones were sequenced by immunoSEQ multiplex PCR, and TCRdb holds only the in-frame ones, with some missing. The profile shows 2 million to 2.5 million clones, just over 90% of them singletons. The sequencing sample was made of naive CD4+ T cells from PBMCs. Subset meaning: CD45RA+ positively selected. The source of these receptors is a man between 18 and 29 years old in good health. Some clones in this sample may be carry-over from other donors' samples.

The V and J genes are TRBV18 and TRBJ2-5; possibly TRBD1 for D (5 bases). Germline V gene sequence: CDR1 KGHSH, CDR2 LQKENI. Deletions cut 2 bases from V and 2 bases from J, with 12 bases between. The CDR3 is 15 amino acids. The CDR3 nucleotides are TGTGCCAGCTCACCAATGGCAGGGATACAAGAGACCCAGTACTTC. Protein sequence: CASSPMAGIQETQYF.

The sample holds one count of this clone. The gene calls are TRBV7-8 and TRBJ1-2; D is uncertain. The CDR3 is made up of 11 amino acids. Per the germline V gene, CDR1 is SGHVS and CDR2 is FQNEAQ. The V gene lost 5 bases and the J gene lost 5 bases, with 6 bases spanning the gap. In DNA, the CDR3 is TGTGCCAGCAGCCCCCTTTATGGCTACACCTTC. It codes for CASSPLYGYTF.

The V gene is TRBV27, the J gene TRBJ2-1, with TRBD2 identical over 11 bases. CDR1 is MNHEY and CDR2 is SMNVEV in the germline V gene (reference sequence). CDR3 length: 18 residues. Trimming cost V 4 bases and J 1 base; bases outside gene matches: 9. CDR3 region: CASSSITGLAESYNEQFF. The CDR3 DNA sequence: TGTGCCAGCAGTTCTATAACGGGACTAGCGGAATCCTACAATGAGCAGTTCTTC.

This clone showed up just once. This chain links TRBV11-2 with TRBJ2-5, with D perhaps TRBD1 (5 bases). This CDR3 region has 15 residues. Looked up from germline, CDR1 is SGHAT and CDR2 is FQNNGV. Trimming took 5 bases from V and 2 from J, leaving 15 bases between them. The CDR3 bases are TGTGCCAGCAGCATACGACAGCTTGCTCAAGAGACCCAGTACTTC. It yields the protein CASSIRQLAQETQYF. The complete variable domain, with remaining parts taken from reference TRBV11-2 and TRBJ2-5, reads EAGVAQSPRYKIIEKRQSVAFWCNPISGHATLYWYQQILGQGPKLLIQFQNNGVVDDSQLPKDRFSAERLKGVDSTLKIQPAKLEDSAVYLCASSIRQLAQETQYFGPGTRLLVL.

The count of this clone is one. The chain combines TRBV4-2 with TRBJ2-1; 9 bases align to TRBD2. Germline loops: CDR1 LGHNA, CDR2 YNFKEQ. The junction had 6 bases not matched to a gene; V was cut back by 2 bases and J by 1 base. The CDR3 runs to 17 residues. Written as DNA, the CDR3 is TGTGCCAGCAGCCAATCCTTAGCGGGAGTTTCCTACAATGAGCAGTTCTTC. Its protein product is CASSQSLAGVSYNEQFF.

The chain joins TRBV6-1 to TRBJ2-1, with D perhaps matching TRBD1 (6 bases). The germline gives CDR1 MNHNS, CDR2 SASEGT. This CDR3 spans 13 amino acids. V shed 5 bases and J shed 9 bases, with 14 bases lying between them. In nucleotides, the CDR3 is TGTGCCAGCAGTCTGGACAGCTTGGGTGAGCAGTTCTTC. It translates to CASSLDSLGEQFF.

The V call is TRBV7-6, the J call TRBJ2-2; 7 bases line up with TRBD2. The V gene's germline CDR1 is SGHVS and CDR2 FNYEAQ. With 1 base clipped from V and 5 bases from J, the junction kept 4 bases outside the gene matches. The CDR3 is 15 amino acids. CDR3 protein: CASSLGTSFTGELFF. CDR3 coding DNA: TGTGCCAGCAGCTTAGGGACTAGTTTTACCGGGGAGCTGTTTTTT.

The gene calls are TRBV9 and TRBJ2-5; D is unresolved. This CDR3 region has 15 residues. CDR1 and CDR2 from the germline V gene are SGDLS and YYNGEE. Trimming pared 0 bases from V and 5 bases from J, leaving 14 bases between. CDR3 coding DNA: TGTGCCAGCAGCGTAGCACCCAGCATCGGGGAGACCCAGTACTTC. It translates to CASSVAPSIGETQYF.

V is TRBV4-1 and J is TRBJ1-3, with 7 bases fitting TRBD1. Germline V CDR1 and CDR2: MGHRA, YSYEKL. J lost 4 bases, V lost 5 bases, and 8 bases had no gene match. The CDR3 is made up of 15 amino acids. Written as DNA, the CDR3 is TGCGCCAGCAGCGCTCGACAGGGATTGGGAAACACCATATATTTT. This sequence encodes CASSARQGLGNTIYF.

V gene TRBV25-1 combines with J gene TRBJ1-2; no firm D call. Trimming pared 2 bases from V and 8 bases from J, leaving 9 bases between. The germline V gene encodes CDR1 MGHDK and CDR2 SYGVNS. CDR3 length: 12 residues. CDR3 bases: TGTGCCAGCAGTGAAGAGGACGAGGGCTACACCTTC. Translated: CASSEEDEGYTF.

This clone has only one observation. The chain links TRBV6-5 to TRBJ2-1; D tentatively reads TRBD1 or TRBD2 (5 bases each). This CDR3 has 15 residues. Germline CDR1 MNHEY, CDR2 SVGAGI. V dropped 2 bases and J dropped 7 bases, with 15 bases sitting between them. The CDR3 region is CASSYGTLGSNEQFF. CDR3 nucleotides: TGTGCCAGCAGTTACGGGACCCTAGGTAGTAATGAGCAGTTCTTC.

The rearrangement links TRBV6-6 to TRBJ2-2; D might be TRBD1 (6 bases). Germline CDR1 is MNHNY and CDR2 is SVGAGI (reference sequence). V was cut by 1 base and J by 2 bases, with 11 bases left in between. The CDR3 has 16 amino acids. Written as DNA, the CDR3 is TGTGCCAGCAGTTACTTCAGGGGAAGTAACACCGGGGAGCTGTTTTTT. Amino acid sequence: CASSYFRGSNTGELFF.